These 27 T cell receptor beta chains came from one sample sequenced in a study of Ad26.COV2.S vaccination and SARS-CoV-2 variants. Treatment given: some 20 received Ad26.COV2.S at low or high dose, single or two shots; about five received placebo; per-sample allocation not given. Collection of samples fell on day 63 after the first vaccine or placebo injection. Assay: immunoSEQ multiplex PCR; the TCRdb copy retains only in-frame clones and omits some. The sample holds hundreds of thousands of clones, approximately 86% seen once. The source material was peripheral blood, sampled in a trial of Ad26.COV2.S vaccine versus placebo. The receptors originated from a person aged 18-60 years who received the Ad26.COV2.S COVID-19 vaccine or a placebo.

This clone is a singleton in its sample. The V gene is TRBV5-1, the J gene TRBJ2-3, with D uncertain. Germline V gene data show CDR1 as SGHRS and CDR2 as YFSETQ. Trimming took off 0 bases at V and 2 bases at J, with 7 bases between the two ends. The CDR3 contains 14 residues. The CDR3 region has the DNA TGCGCCAGCAGCTTGGCGCAGAACACAGATACGCAGTATTTT. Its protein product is CASSLAQNTDTQYF.

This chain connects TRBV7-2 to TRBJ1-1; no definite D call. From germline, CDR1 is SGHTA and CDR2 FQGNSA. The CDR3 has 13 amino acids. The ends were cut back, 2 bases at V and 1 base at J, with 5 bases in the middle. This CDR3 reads CASSLQENTEAFF. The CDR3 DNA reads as TGTGCCAGCAGCTTACAGGAGAACACTGAAGCTTTCTTT.

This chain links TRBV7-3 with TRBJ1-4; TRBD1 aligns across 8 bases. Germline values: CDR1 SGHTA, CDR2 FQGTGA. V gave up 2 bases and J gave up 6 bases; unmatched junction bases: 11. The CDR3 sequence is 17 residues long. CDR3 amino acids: CASSLCQGATSYEKLFF. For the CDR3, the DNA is TGTGCCAGCAGCTTATGCCAGGGGGCCACTTCATATGAAAAACTGTTTTTT.

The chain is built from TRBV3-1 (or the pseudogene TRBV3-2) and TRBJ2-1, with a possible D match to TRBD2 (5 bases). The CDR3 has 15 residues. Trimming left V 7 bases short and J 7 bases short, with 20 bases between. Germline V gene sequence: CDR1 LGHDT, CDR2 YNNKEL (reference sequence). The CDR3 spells CASISSASGNNEQFF. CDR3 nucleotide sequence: TGTGCCAGCATCTCCAGCGCGTCGGGGAATAATGAGCAGTTCTTC.

CDR3 amino acids: CASSLYGGTGELFF. The CDR3 bases are TGCGCCAGCAGCTTGTACGGAGGCACCGGGGAGCTGTTTTTT. The chain recombines TRBV5-1 with TRBJ2-2; D may be TRBD2 (5 bases). The V end lost 1 base, the J end lost 4 bases, and 8 bases lay between the germline ends. The length of the CDR3 is 14 residues. Germline V lookup: CDR1 SGHRS, CDR2 YFSETQ.

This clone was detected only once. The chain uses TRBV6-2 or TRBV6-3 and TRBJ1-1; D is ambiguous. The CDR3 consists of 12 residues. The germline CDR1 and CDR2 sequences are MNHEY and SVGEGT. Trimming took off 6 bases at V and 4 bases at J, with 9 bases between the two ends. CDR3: CASSSGLTEAFF. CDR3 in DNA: TGTGCCAGCAGCTCGGGCCTCACTGAAGCTTTCTTT.

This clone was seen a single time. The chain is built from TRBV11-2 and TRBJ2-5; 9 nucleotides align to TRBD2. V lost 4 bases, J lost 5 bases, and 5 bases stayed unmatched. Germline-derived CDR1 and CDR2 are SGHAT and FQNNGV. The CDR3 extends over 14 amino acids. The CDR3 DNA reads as TGTGCCAGCAGCTATAGCGGGGGAGGGGAGACCCAGTACTTC. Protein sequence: CASSYSGGGETQYF. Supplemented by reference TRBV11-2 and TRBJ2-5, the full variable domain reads EAGVAQSPRYKIIEKRQSVAFWCNPISGHATLYWYQQILGQGPKLLIQFQNNGVVDDSQLPKDRFSAERLKGVDSTLKIQPAKLEDSAVYLCASSYSGGGETQYFGPGTRLLVL.

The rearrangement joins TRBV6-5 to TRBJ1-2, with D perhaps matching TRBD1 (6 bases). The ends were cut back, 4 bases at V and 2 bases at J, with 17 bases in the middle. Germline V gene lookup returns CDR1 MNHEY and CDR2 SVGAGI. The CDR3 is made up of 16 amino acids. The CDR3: CASSFTPAGVNYGYTF. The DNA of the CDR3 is TGTGCCAGCAGTTTCACCCCCGCAGGGGTGAACTATGGCTACACCTTC.

The CDR3 protein is CANNRDRGIRLAGRDNEQFF. CDR3 bases: TGTGCCAATAACCGGGACAGGGGTATTAGACTAGCGGGGAGGGACAATGAGCAGTTCTTC. V usage is TRBV2 and J usage is TRBJ2-1; D possibly corresponds to TRBD2 (11 bases). The CDR3 contains 20 residues. Germline V lookup: CDR1 SNHLY, CDR2 FYNNEI. V was shortened by 10 bases and J by 5 bases, with 36 bases between the two germline ends.

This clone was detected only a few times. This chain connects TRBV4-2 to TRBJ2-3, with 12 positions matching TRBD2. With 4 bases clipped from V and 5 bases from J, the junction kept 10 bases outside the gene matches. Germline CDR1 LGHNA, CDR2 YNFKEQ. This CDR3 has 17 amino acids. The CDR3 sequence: CASSPGGGLAGLDTQYF. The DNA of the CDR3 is TGTGCCAGCAGCCCCGGCGGTGGACTAGCGGGGTTAGATACGCAGTATTTT.

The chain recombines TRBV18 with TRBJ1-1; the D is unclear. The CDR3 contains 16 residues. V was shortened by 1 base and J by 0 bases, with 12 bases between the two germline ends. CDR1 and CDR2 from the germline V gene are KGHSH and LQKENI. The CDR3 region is CASSPQGGGLNTEAFF. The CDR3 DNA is TGTGCCAGCTCACCACAGGGTGGTGGTCTGAACACTGAAGCTTTCTTT.

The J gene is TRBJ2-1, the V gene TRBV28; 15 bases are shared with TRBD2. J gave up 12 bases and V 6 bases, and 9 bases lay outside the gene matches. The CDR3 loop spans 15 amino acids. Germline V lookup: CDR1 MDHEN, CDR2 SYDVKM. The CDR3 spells CASSTGTSGRLRQFF. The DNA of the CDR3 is TGTGCCAGCAGCACCGGGACTAGCGGGAGGCTGAGGCAGTTCTTC.

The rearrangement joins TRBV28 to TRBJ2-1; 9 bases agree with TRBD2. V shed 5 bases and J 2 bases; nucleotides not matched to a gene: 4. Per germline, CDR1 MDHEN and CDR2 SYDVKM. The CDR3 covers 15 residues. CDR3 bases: TGTGCCAGCAGTCCGGCGGGAGGGCCCTACAATGAGCAGTTCTTC. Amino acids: CASSPAGGPYNEQFF.

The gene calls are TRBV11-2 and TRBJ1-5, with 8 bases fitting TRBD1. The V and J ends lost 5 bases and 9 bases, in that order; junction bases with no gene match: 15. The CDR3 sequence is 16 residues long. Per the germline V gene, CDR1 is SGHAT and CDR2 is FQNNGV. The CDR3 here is CASSPGTGGGRRPQHF. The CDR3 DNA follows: TGTGCCAGCAGCCCCGGGACAGGTGGGGGTCGGCGGCCCCAGCATTTT.

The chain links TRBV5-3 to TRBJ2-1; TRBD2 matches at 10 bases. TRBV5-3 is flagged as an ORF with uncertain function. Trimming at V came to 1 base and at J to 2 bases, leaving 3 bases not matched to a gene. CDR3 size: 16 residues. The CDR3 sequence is CARSLWTSGPYNEQFF. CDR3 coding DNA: TGTGCCAGAAGCTTGTGGACTAGCGGTCCCTACAATGAGCAGTTCTTC.

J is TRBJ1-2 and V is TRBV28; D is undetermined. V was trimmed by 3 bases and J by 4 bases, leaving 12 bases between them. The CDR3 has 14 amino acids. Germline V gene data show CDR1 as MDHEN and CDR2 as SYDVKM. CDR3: CASSFSSEGYGYTF. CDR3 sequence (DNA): TGTGCCAGCAGTTTCTCAAGTGAGGGCTATGGCTACACCTTC.

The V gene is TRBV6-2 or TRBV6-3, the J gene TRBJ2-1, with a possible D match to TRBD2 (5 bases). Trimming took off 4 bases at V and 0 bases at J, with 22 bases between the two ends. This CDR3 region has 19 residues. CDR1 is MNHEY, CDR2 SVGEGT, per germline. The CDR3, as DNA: TGTGCCAGCAGTTCATGGCCCGGACTTGTTTCGAGCTCCTACAATGAGCAGTTCTTC. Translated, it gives CASSSWPGLVSSSYNEQFF.

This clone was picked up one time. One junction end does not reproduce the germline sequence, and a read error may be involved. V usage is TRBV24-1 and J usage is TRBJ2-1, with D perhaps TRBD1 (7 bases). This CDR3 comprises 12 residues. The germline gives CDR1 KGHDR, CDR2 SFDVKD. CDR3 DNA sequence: TGTGCCACCAGTGATGAGGGGGCAGGGAGGCTCTTC. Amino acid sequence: CATSDEGAGRLF.

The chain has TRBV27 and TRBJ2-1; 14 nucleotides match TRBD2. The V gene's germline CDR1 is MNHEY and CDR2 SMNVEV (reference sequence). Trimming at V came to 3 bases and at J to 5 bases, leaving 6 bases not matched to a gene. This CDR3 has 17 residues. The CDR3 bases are TGTGCCAGCAGTTTCCCGACTAGCGGGAGGGGCAACAATGAGCAGTTCTTC. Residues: CASSFPTSGRGNNEQFF.

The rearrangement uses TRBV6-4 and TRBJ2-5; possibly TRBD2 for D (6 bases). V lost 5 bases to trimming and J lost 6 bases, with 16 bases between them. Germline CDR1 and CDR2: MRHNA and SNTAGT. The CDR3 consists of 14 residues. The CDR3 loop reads CASSLEASAKTQYF. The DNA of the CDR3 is TGTGCCAGCAGTCTTGAAGCTAGCGCCAAGACCCAGTACTTC.

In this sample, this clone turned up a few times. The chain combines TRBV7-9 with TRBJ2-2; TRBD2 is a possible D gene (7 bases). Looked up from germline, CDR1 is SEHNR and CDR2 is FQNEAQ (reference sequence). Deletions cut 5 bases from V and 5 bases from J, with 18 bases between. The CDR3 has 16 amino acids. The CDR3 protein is CASSPRGGAETGELFF. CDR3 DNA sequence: TGTGCCAGCAGCCCCCGAGGGGGGGCGGAGACCGGGGAGCTGTTTTTT. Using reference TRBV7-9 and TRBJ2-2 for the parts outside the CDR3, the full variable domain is DTGVSQNPRHKITKRGQNVTFRCDPISEHNRLYWYRQTLGQGPEFLTYFQNEAQLEKSRLLSDRFSAERPKGSFSTLEIQRTEQGDSAMYLCASSPRGGAETGELFFGEGSRLTVL.

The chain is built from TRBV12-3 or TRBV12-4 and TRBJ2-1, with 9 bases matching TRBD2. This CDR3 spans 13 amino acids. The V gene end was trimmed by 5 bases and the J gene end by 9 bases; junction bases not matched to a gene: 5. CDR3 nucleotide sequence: TGTGCCAGCAGTGGGCGCGGGGGGGGTGAGCAGTTCTTC. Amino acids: CASSGRGGGEQFF.

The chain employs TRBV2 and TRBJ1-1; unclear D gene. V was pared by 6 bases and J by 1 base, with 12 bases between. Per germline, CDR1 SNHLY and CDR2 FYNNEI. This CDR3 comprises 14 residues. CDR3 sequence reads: CASSPLGQNTEAFF. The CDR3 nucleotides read TGTGCCAGCAGCCCCTTAGGGCAGAACACTGAAGCTTTCTTT.

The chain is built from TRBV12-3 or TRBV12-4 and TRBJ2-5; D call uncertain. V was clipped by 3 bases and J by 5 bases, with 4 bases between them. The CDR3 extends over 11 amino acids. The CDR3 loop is CASSFSETQYF. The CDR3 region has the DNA TGTGCCAGCAGTTTTTCGGAGACCCAGTACTTC.

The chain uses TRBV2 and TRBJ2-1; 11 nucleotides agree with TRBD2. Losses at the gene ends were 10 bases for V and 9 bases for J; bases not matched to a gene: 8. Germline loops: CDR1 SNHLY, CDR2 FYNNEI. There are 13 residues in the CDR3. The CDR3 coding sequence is TGTGCCACCCCGACTAGCGGGAATGGTGAGCAGTTCTTC. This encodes CATPTSGNGEQFF. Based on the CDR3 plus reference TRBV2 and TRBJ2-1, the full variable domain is EPEVTQTPSHQVTQMGQEVILRCVPISNHLYFYWYRQILGQKVEFLVSFYNNEISEKSEIFDDQFSVERPDGSNFTLKIRSTKLEDSAMYFCATPTSGNGEQFFGPGTRLTVL.

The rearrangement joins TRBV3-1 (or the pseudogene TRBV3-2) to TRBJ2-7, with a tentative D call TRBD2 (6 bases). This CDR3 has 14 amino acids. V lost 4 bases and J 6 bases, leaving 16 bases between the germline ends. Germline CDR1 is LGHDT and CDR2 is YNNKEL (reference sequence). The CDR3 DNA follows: TGTGCCAGCAGCCGGGGGGATCCCTTCGGCGAGCAGTACTTC. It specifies CASSRGDPFGEQYF.

The CDR3 region is CASSTSGGHSGANVLTF. CDR3 bases: TGTGCCAGTAGTACATCCGGCGGTCACTCTGGGGCCAACGTCCTGACTTTC. The chain joins TRBV19 to TRBJ2-6; D is uncertain. V lost 4 bases, J lost 0 bases, and 13 bases lay in between. Germline loops: CDR1 LNHDA, CDR2 SQIVND (reference sequence). This CDR3 has 17 residues.